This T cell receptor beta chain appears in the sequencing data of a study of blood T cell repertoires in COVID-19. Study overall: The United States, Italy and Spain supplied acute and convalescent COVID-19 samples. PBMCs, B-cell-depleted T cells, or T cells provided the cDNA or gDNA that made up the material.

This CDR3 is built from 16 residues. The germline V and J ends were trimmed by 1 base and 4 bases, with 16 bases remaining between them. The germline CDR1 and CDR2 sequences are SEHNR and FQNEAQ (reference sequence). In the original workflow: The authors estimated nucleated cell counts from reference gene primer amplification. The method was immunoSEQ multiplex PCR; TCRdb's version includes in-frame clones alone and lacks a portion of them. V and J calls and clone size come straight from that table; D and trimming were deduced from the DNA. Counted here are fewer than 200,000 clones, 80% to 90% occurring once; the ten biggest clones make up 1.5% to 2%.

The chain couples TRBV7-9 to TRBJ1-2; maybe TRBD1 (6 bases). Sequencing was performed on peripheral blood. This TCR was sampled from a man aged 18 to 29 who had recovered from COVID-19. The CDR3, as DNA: TGTGCCAGCAGCTTAGAGTTTACAGGGTCCGCCTATGGCTACACCTTC. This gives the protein CASSLEFTGSAYGYTF.